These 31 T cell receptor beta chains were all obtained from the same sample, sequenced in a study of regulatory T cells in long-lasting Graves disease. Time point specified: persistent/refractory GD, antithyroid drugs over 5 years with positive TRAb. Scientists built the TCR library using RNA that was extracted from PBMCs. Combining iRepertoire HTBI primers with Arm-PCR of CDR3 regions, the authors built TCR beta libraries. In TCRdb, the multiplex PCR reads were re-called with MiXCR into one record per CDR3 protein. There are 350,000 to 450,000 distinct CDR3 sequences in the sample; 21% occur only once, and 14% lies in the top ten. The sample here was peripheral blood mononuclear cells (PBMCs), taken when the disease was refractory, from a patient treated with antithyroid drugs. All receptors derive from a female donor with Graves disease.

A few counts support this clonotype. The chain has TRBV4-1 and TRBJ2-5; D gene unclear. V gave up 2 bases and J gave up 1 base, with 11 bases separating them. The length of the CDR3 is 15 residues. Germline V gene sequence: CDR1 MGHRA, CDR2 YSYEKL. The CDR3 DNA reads TGCGCCAGCAGCCAACCTCGGACGGTCCAAGAGACCCAGTACTTC. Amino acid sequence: CASSQPRTVQETQYF.

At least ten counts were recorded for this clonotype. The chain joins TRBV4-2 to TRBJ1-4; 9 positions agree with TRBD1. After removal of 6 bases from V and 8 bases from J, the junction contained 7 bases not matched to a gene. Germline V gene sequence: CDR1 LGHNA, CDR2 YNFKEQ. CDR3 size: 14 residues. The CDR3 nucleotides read TGTGCCAGCAGTCTCGGACAGGGGACAGAAAAACTGTTTTTT. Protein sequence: CASSLGQGTEKLFF.

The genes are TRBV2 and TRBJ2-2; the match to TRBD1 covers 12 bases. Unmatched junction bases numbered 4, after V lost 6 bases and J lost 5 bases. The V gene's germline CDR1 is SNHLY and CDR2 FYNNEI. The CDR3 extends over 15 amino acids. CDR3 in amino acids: CASRRDRGRTGELFF. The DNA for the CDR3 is TGTGCCAGCAGAAGGGACAGGGGGCGAACCGGGGAGCTGTTTTTT.

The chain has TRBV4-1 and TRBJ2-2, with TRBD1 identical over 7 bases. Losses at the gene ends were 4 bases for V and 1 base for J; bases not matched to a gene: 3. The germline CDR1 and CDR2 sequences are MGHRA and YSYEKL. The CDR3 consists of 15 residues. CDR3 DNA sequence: TGCGCCAGCAGCCGTGGGACAGAGAACACCGGGGAGCTGTTTTTT. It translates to CASSRGTENTGELFF.

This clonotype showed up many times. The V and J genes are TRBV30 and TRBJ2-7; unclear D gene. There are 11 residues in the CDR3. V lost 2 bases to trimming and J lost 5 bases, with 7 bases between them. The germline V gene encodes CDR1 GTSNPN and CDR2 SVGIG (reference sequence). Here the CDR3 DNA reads TGTGCCTGGAGTTGGGGTGACGAGCAGTACTTC. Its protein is CAWSWGDEQYF.

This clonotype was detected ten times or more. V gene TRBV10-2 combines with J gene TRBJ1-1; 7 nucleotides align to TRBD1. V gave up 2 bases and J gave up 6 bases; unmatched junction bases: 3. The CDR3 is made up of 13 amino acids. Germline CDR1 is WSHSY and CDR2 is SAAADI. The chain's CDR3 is CASSEDRESEAFF. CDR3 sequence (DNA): TGCGCCAGCAGTGAGGACAGGGAGTCTGAAGCTTTCTTT.

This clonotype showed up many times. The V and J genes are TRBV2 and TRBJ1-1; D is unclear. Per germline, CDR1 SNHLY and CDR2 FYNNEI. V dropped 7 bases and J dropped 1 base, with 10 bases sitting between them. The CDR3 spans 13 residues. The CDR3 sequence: CASTEPGNTEAFF. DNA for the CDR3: TGTGCCAGCACCGAGCCGGGGAACACTGAAGCTTTCTTT.

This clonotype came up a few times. CDR3 residues: CASSQMSAYEQYF. In DNA, the CDR3 is TGTGCCAGCAGCCAAATGTCAGCCTACGAGCAGTACTTC. The rearrangement links TRBV3-1 to TRBJ2-7; the D is unclear. The V gene lost 2 bases and the J gene lost 2 bases, with 7 bases spanning the gap. This CDR3 has 13 residues. From germline, CDR1 is LGHDT and CDR2 YNNKEL (reference sequence).

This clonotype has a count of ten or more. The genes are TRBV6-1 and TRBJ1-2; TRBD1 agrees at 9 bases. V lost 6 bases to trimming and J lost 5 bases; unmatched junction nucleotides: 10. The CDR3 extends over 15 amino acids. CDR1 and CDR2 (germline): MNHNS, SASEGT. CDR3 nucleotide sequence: TGTGCCAGCAGCCACTCCGACAGGGGGGAGTATGGCTACACCTTC. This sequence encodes CASSHSDRGEYGYTF.

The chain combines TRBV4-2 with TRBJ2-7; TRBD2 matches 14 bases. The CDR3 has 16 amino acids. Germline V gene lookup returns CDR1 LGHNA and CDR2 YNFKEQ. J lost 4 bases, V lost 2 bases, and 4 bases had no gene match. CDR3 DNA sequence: TGTGCCAGCAGCCAACCCGGACTAGCGGGAGGTTACGAGCAGTACTTC. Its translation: CASSQPGLAGGYEQYF.

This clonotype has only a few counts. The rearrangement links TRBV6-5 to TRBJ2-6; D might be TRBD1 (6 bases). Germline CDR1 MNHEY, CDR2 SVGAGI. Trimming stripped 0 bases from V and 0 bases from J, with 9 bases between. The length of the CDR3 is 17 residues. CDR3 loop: CASSYSQGSSGANVLTF. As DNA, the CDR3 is TGTGCCAGCAGTTACTCCCAGGGGAGCTCTGGGGCCAACGTCCTGACTTTC.

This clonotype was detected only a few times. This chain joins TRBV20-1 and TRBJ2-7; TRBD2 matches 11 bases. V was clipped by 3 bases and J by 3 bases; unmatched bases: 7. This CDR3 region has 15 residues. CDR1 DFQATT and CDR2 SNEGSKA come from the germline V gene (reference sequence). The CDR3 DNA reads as TGCAGTGCTAGGGTGCCGGGACTAGCGGACTACGAGCAGTACTTC. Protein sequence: CSARVPGLADYEQYF.

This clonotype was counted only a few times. This CDR3 reads CASSLRILSWTGEAGGANVLTF. CDR3 nucleotide sequence: TGTGCCAGCAGCTTGCGAATTCTGTCCTGGACAGGGGAAGCGGGTGGGGCCAACGTCCTGACTTTC. The rearrangement uses TRBV5-5 and TRBJ2-6; TRBD1 aligns across 9 bases. CDR3 length equals 22 residues. CDR1 and CDR2 (germline): SGHKS, YYEKEE (reference sequence). V was pared by 1 base and J by 3 bases, with 20 bases of the junction left unmatched.

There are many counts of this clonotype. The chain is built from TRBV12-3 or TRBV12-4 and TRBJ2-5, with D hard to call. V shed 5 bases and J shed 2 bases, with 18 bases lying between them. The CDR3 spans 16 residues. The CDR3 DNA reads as TGTGCCAGCAGTCCTCCCCCCCCAGGTCCTCAAGAGACCCAGTACTTC. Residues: CASSPPPPGPQETQYF.

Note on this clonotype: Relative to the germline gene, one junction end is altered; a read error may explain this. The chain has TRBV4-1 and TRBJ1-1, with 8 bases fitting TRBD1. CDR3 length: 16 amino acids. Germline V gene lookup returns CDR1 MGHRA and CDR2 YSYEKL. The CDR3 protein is CASSQERQGLSTEAFF. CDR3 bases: TGTGCCAGCAGCCAAGAAAGACAGGGGTTGAGCACTGAAGCTTTCTTT.

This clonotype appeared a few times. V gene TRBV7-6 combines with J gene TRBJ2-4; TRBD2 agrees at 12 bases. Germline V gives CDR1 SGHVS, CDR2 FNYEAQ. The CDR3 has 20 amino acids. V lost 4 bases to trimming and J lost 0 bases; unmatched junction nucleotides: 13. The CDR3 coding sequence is TGTGCCAGCAGCTCTTACCCCGGGACTAGCGGGTCCGTAGCCAAAAACATTCAGTACTTC. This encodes CASSSYPGTSGSVAKNIQYF.

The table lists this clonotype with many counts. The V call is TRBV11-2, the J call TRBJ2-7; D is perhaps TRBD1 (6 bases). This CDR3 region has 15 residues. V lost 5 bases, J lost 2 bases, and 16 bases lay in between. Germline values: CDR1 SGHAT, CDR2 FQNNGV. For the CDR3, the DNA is TGTGCCAGCAGCAACGGGCAGGGGCTTACCTACGAGCAGTACTTC. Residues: CASSNGQGLTYEQYF.

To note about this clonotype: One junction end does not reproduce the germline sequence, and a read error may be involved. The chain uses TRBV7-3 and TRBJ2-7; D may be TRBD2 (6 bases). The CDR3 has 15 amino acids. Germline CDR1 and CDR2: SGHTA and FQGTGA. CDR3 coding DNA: TGTGCCAGCAGCCAAACCCTTGGAGGGATTGAAGAGCGGTACTTC. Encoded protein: CASSQTLGGIEERYF.

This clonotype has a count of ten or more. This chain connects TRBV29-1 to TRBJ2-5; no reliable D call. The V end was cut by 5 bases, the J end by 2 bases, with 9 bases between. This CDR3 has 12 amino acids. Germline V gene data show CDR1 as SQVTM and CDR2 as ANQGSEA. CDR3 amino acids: CSVQEMQETQYF. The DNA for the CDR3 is TGCAGCGTTCAGGAGATGCAAGAGACCCAGTACTTC.

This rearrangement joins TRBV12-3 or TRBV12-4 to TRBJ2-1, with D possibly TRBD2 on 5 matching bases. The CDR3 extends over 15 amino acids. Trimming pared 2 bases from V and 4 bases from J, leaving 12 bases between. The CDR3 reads CASSLSDLTYNEQFF. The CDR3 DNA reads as TGTGCCAGCAGTTTATCGGACTTGACTTACAATGAGCAGTTCTTC.

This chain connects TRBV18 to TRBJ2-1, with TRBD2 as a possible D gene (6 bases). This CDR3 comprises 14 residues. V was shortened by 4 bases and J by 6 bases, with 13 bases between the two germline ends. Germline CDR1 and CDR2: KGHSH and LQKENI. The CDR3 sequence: CASSRREPSNEQFF. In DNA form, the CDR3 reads TGTGCCAGCTCACGACGGGAGCCTTCCAATGAGCAGTTCTTC.

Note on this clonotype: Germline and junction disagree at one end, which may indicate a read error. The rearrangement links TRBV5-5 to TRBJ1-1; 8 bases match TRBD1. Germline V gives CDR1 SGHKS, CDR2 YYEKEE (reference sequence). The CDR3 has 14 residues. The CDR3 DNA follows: TGCGCCAGCAGCCAGCCGACAGGGGTGACTGAAGCTTTCTTT. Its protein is CASSQPTGVTEAFF.

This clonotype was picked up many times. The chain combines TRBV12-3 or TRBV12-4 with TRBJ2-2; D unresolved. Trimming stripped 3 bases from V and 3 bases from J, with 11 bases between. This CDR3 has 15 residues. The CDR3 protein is CASSFIVTDTGELFF. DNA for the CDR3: TGTGCCAGCAGTTTTATAGTCACCGACACCGGGGAGCTGTTTTTT.

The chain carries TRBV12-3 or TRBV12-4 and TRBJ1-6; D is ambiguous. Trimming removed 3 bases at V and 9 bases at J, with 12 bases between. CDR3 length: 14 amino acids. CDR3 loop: CASSFQAMGSPLHF. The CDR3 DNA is TGTGCCAGCAGTTTCCAGGCGATGGGTTCACCCCTCCACTTT.

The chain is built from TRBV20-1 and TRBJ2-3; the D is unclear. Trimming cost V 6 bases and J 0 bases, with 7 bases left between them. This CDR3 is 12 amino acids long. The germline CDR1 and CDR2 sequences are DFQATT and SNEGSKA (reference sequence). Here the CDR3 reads CSACESTDTQYF. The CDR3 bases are TGCAGTGCCTGCGAAAGCACAGATACGCAGTATTTT.

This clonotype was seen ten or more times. CDR3 nucleotides: TGTGCCAGCAGTTACGCGGCTAGCGGGAGCCTCGACGGGGAGCTGTTTTTT. Protein sequence: CASSYAASGSLDGELFF. The rearrangement joins TRBV6-5 to TRBJ2-2; TRBD2 matches 10 bases. The germline V gene has CDR1 MNHEY and CDR2 SVGAGI. The CDR3 is 17 residues long. V was clipped by 2 bases and J by 7 bases; unmatched bases: 10.

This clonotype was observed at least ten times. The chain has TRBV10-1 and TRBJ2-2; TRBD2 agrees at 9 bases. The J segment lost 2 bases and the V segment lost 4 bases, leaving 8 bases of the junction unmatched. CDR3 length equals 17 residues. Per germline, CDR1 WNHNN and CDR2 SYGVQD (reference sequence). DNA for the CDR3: TGCGCCAGCAGTGCCCCACCGGGACTAGCCAACACCGGGGAGCTGTTTTTT. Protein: CASSAPPGLANTGELFF.

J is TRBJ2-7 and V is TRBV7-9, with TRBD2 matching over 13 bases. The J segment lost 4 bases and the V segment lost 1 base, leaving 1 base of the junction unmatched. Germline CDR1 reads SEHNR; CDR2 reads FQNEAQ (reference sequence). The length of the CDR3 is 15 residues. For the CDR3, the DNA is TGTGCCAGCAGCTTAGGGACTAGCGGGAGATACGAGCAGTACTTC. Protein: CASSLGTSGRYEQYF.

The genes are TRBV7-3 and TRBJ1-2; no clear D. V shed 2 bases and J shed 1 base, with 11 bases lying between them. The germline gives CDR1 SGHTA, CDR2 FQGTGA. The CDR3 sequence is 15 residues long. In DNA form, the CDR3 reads TGTGCCAGCAGCTTAGAATCAAAGGATAACTATGGCTACACCTTC. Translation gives CASSLESKDNYGYTF.

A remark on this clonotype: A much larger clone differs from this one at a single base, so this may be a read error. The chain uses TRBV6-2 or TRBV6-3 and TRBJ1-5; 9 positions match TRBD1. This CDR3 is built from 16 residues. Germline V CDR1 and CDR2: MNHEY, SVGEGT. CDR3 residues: CASTYGTGNSNQPQQF. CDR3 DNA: TGTGCCAGCACCTACGGGACAGGGAATAGCAATCAGCCCCAGCAGTTT.

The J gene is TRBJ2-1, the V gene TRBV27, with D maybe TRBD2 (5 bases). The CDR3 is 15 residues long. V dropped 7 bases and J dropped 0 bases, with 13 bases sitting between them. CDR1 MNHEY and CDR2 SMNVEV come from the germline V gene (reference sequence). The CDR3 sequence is CASKKDSLSYNEQFF. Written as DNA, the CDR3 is TGTGCCAGCAAGAAGGACTCACTCTCCTACAATGAGCAGTTCTTC.